The 28 T cell receptor beta chains below come from one sample, sequenced in a study of T cells in Graves' hyperthyroidism and ophthalmopathy. Amplified TCR beta CDR3 regions derived from RNA transcripts. Using the HTBI primer set, a first-round RT-PCR was run on the TCR CDR3. MiXCR was run by TCRdb on the multiplex PCR reads, yielding one entry per CDR3 protein. The sample lists about 710,000 distinct CDR3 sequences, 16% occurring once. Source material: blood. All receptors come from a man between 18 and 29 years old with Graves' hyperthyroidism.

This clonotype showed up many times. This rearrangement joins TRBV20-1 to TRBJ2-7; D possibly corresponds to TRBD1 (7 bases). The CDR3 sequence is 15 residues long. The germline V gene encodes CDR1 DFQATT and CDR2 SNEGSKA (reference sequence). Deletions cut 4 bases from V and 2 bases from J, with 18 bases between. CDR3 sequence reads: CSAIRGDSKTYEQYF. The CDR3 nucleotides read TGCAGTGCTATAAGGGGGGACAGTAAGACCTACGAGCAGTACTTC.

This clonotype was seen ten or more times. The V call is TRBV18, the J call TRBJ2-1; 7 bases align to TRBD2. CDR3 length: 17 amino acids. The trim removed 3 bases at V and 6 bases at J, leaving 14 bases unmatched. Germline V gives CDR1 KGHSH, CDR2 LQKENI. CDR3 amino acids: CASSPGPGRESFNEQFF. CDR3 coding DNA: TGTGCCAGCTCACCGGGCCCGGGGCGGGAGTCTTTCAATGAGCAGTTCTTC.

The V gene is TRBV15, the J gene TRBJ2-3; D unclear. CDR1 LNHNV and CDR2 YYDKDF come from the germline V gene (reference sequence). Trimming removed 5 bases at V and 2 bases at J, with 11 bases between. CDR3 size: 14 residues. CDR3 in DNA: TGTGCCACCAGCTCTTATGTTTTCACAGATACGCAGTATTTT. This translates into CATSSYVFTDTQYF. Drawing the rest from reference TRBV15 and TRBJ2-3, the complete variable domain is DAMVIQNPRYQVTQFGKPVTLSCSQTLNHNVMYWYQQKSSQAPKLLFHYYDKDFNNEADTPDNFQSRRPNTSFCFLDIRSPGLGDTAMYLCATSSYVFTDTQYFGPGTRLTVL.

In this sample, this clonotype turned up many times. The chain employs TRBV20-1 and TRBJ2-5; D might be TRBD1 (6 bases). Germline V gene lookup returns CDR1 DFQATT and CDR2 SNEGSKA (reference sequence). This CDR3 contains 14 residues. V lost 6 bases, J lost 3 bases, and 17 bases lay in between. CDR3 residues: CSAIQRPGEETQYF. CDR3 nucleotides: TGCAGTGCCATCCAACGGCCAGGGGAAGAGACCCAGTACTTC.

The sample holds a few counts of this clonotype. V gene TRBV12-5 combines with J gene TRBJ2-6, with D possibly TRBD1 on 6 matching bases. Trimming pared 2 bases from V and 0 bases from J, leaving 14 bases between. CDR3 size: 18 residues. CDR1 and CDR2 from the germline V gene are LGHNT and FRNRAP. The CDR3 protein is CASGLTKTGSSGANVLTF. In DNA form, the CDR3 reads TGTGCTAGTGGTTTGACCAAGACAGGTTCCTCTGGGGCCAACGTCCTGACTTTC.

This chain links TRBV5-1 with TRBJ1-1; the D is unclear. Trimming took off 2 bases at V and 1 base at J, with 9 bases between the two ends. Germline V gene lookup returns CDR1 SGHRS and CDR2 YFSETQ. The CDR3 has 14 residues. The CDR3 region has the DNA TGCGCCAGCAGCTTTCGGAGATCGAACACTGAAGCTTTCTTT. Its translation is CASSFRRSNTEAFF.

This clonotype was seen ten or more times. The chain uses TRBV4-3 and TRBJ2-5; 10 bases agree with TRBD1. V was pared by 1 base and J by 4 bases, with 3 bases of the junction left unmatched. In germline, CDR1 is LGHNA, CDR2 YSLEER. CDR3 length: 15 amino acids. Here the CDR3 reads CASSQAGTGAETQYF. DNA of the CDR3: TGCGCCAGCAGCCAAGCCGGGACAGGGGCAGAGACCCAGTACTTC.

The rearrangement uses TRBV5-1 and TRBJ2-3; maybe TRBD1 (5 bases). Trimming shortened V by 7 bases and J by 0 bases, and 15 bases separated the two germline ends. Germline V gene sequence: CDR1 SGHRS, CDR2 YFSETQ. The CDR3 spans 15 residues. The CDR3 loop is CASVQGTLSTDTQYF. The CDR3 region has the DNA TGCGCCAGCGTTCAGGGAACCCTCAGCACAGATACGCAGTATTTT.

With respect to this clonotype: A read error may explain this, as a much larger clone is one base away. The chain couples TRBV28 to TRBJ2-5; a weak D match, TRBD1 (5 bases). The germline CDR1 and CDR2 sequences are MDHEN and SYDVKM. This CDR3 comprises 14 residues. The germline V and J ends were trimmed by 5 bases and 2 bases, with 12 bases remaining between them. CDR3 residues: CASSEGGQQETQYF. CDR3 nucleotide sequence: TGTGCCAGCAGTGAAGGCGGACAACAAGAGACCCAGTACTTC.

V gene TRBV27 combines with J gene TRBJ1-5; D perhaps matches TRBD1 (5 bases). The CDR3 is 14 residues long. With 2 bases removed from V and 5 bases from J, the gap between germline ends came to 10 bases. Germline V gene lookup returns CDR1 MNHEY and CDR2 SMNVEV (reference sequence). CDR3 sequence: CASSLGGDHQPQHF. The CDR3 DNA is TGTGCCAGCAGTTTAGGGGGGGACCATCAGCCCCAGCATTTT.

Concerning this clonotype itself: Relative to the germline gene, one junction end is altered; a read error may explain this. J is TRBJ2-7 and V is TRBV7-6; 16 nucleotides match TRBD2. Germline CDR1 SGHVS, CDR2 FNYEAQ. CDR3 length equals 16 residues. CDR3 sequence (DNA): TGTGCCAGCACCCTCGGGACTAGCGGGAGGGCCGGCGAGCGGTACTTC. It is translated as CASTLGTSGRAGERYF.

This clonotype was seen a few times. The CDR3 region is CASSYGGVDNTEAFF. As DNA, the CDR3 is TGTGCCAGCAGTTATGGAGGAGTTGATAACACTGAAGCTTTCTTT. The chain combines TRBV28 with TRBJ1-1; D unresolved. The CDR3 spans 15 residues. CDR1 MDHEN and CDR2 SYDVKM come from the germline V gene. V shed 4 bases and J shed 2 bases, with 14 bases lying between them.

This clonotype was observed a few times. The genes are TRBV4-2 and TRBJ2-7; 8 bases align to TRBD2. The CDR3 loop spans 20 amino acids. Trimming cost V 0 bases and J 4 bases; bases outside gene matches: 20. The germline gives CDR1 LGHNA, CDR2 YNFKEQ. This chain's CDR3 is CASSQDARTKGGRRGYEQYF. Here the CDR3 DNA reads TGTGCCAGCAGCCAAGATGCCCGCACGAAAGGCGGGAGGAGAGGGTACGAGCAGTACTTC.

The rearrangement joins TRBV6-5 to TRBJ2-5, with TRBD1 matching 9 bases. V lost 0 bases and J lost 5; bases outside the gene matches: 4. The CDR3 is made up of 15 amino acids. Germline V gene data show CDR1 as MNHEY and CDR2 as SVGAGI. CDR3 sequence reads: CASSYSWDRDETQYF. Here the CDR3 DNA reads TGTGCCAGCAGTTACTCCTGGGACAGGGATGAGACCCAGTACTTC.

Only a few counts were recorded for this clonotype. The gene calls are TRBV29-1 and TRBJ2-7; D is ambiguous. Trimming pared 6 bases from V and 2 bases from J, leaving 11 bases between. The CDR3 sequence is 12 residues long. Germline loops: CDR1 SQVTM, CDR2 ANQGSEA. The CDR3 DNA follows: TGCAGCGTGGAAACGGTTACCTACGAGCAGTACTTC. Its translation is CSVETVTYEQYF.

The sample holds many counts of this clonotype. The chain couples TRBV29-1 to TRBJ1-1; D unclear. With 4 bases removed from V and 3 bases from J, the gap between germline ends came to 9 bases. The CDR3 is 12 amino acids. The germline V gene has CDR1 SQVTM and CDR2 ANQGSEA. This CDR3 is CSVGSGYTEAFF. Written as DNA, the CDR3 is TGCAGCGTTGGGTCAGGCTACACTGAAGCTTTCTTT.

This clonotype turned up a few times. DNA for the CDR3: TGTGCCAGTAGTATAGACTCCGGGACTAGCGGGTTCGCCTACGAGCAGTACTTC. Translated, it gives CASSIDSGTSGFAYEQYF. The chain is built from TRBV19 and TRBJ2-7; 12 nucleotides agree with TRBD2. J gave up 2 bases and V 0 bases, and 8 bases lay outside the gene matches. The CDR3 totals 18 residues. Germline lookup yields CDR1 LNHDA and CDR2 SQIVND (reference sequence).

Ten or more counts support this clonotype. J is TRBJ2-3 and V is TRBV11-1; D may be TRBD1 (6 bases). Trimming took off 5 bases at V and 0 bases at J, with 12 bases between the two ends. Germline V gene sequence: CDR1 SGHAT, CDR2 FQDESV (reference sequence). This CDR3 is built from 15 residues. This chain's CDR3 is CASSQPGHSTDTQYF. The CDR3 nucleotides are TGTGCCAGCAGCCAGCCGGGACATAGCACAGATACGCAGTATTTT.

The rearrangement links TRBV6-6 to TRBJ2-7; 9 bases align to TRBD1. Trimming at V came to 0 bases and at J to 6 bases, leaving 6 bases not matched to a gene. The CDR3 runs 15 residues. Germline lookup yields CDR1 MNHNY and CDR2 SVGAGI (reference sequence). CDR3 residues: CASSYSGGTGPEQYF. The CDR3 DNA reads TGTGCCAGCAGTTACTCGGGCGGGACAGGGCCCGAGCAGTACTTC.

This chain joins TRBV5-1 and TRBJ2-7, with 11 bases aligning to TRBD1. V lost 0 bases, J lost 6 bases, and 5 bases stayed unmatched. CDR1 is SGHRS, CDR2 YFSETQ, per germline. The CDR3 covers 15 residues. DNA for the CDR3: TGCGCCAGCAGCTTGGCCGGACAGGGGGCAGGCGAGCAGTACTTC. It specifies CASSLAGQGAGEQYF.

The V gene is TRBV28, the J gene TRBJ2-1, with 9 bases lining up with TRBD2. V lost 3 bases, J lost 7 bases, and 10 bases stayed unmatched. Germline values: CDR1 MDHEN, CDR2 SYDVKM. The CDR3 covers 16 residues. The CDR3 here is CASSFKSAGGKNEQFF. The CDR3 coding sequence is TGTGCCAGCAGTTTTAAATCGGCGGGAGGGAAAAATGAGCAGTTCTTC.

In nucleotides, the CDR3 is TGTGCCAGCAGCTTCCGACTAGGGGAGCTGTTTTTT. Amino acid sequence: CASSFRLGELFF. The chain carries TRBV9 and TRBJ2-2; tentative D call: TRBD2 (5 bases). V shed 4 bases and J shed 8 bases, with 9 bases lying between them. CDR3 length: 12 amino acids. Germline CDR1 and CDR2: SGDLS and YYNGEE.

This clonotype was detected a few times. The gene calls are TRBV2 and TRBJ2-3; D perhaps matches TRBD1 (5 bases). CDR1 and CDR2 from the germline V gene are SNHLY and FYNNEI. The CDR3 covers 14 residues. V lost 5 bases and J lost 5, with 14 bases in between. CDR3 loop: CASSWLRAEDTQYF. CDR3 coding DNA: TGTGCCAGCAGTTGGCTCAGGGCGGAAGATACGCAGTATTTT. Full variable domain (remainder filled in from reference TRBV2 and TRBJ2-3): EPEVTQTPSHQVTQMGQEVILRCVPISNHLYFYWYRQILGQKVEFLVSFYNNEISEKSEIFDDQFSVERPDGSNFTLKIRSTKLEDSAMYFCASSWLRAEDTQYFGPGTRLTVL.

This clonotype was recorded a few times. The chain recombines TRBV7-8 with TRBJ2-7, with D possibly matching TRBD1 (6 bases). There are 15 residues in the CDR3. V was pared by 0 bases and J by 1 base, with 10 bases between. Per germline, CDR1 SGHVS and CDR2 FQNEAQ. CDR3 coding DNA: TGTGCCAGCAGCTTAGCGGCAGGGGCATCCTACGAGCAGTACTTC. Translated, it gives CASSLAAGASYEQYF.

This clonotype showed up just a few times. This chain joins TRBV9 and TRBJ2-5, with TRBD2 identical over 9 bases. Germline V gene data show CDR1 as SGDLS and CDR2 as YYNGEE. The CDR3 is 17 amino acids. V shed 0 bases and J 4 bases; nucleotides not matched to a gene: 10. CDR3 in DNA: TGTGCCAGCAGCGTAGAAGCCGCGGGAGGGGGTAGAGAGACCCAGTACTTC. This codes for CASSVEAAGGGRETQYF.

This clonotype has ten or more counts. The chain joins TRBV28 to TRBJ2-1, with D perhaps matching TRBD2 (5 bases). The CDR3 extends over 13 amino acids. With 10 bases removed from V and 4 bases from J, the gap between germline ends came to 14 bases. The V gene's germline CDR1 is MDHEN and CDR2 SYDVKM. The CDR3 here is CATAEQRYNEQFF. The CDR3 region has the DNA TGTGCCACCGCCGAGCAGCGGTACAATGAGCAGTTCTTC.

The chain combines TRBV5-4 with TRBJ2-1; 8 bases are shared with TRBD2. CDR1 is SGHNT and CDR2 is YYREEE in the germline V gene (reference sequence). This CDR3 region has 15 residues. V gave up 5 bases and J gave up 9 bases; unmatched junction bases: 13. The chain's CDR3 is CASRDLMTGGGEQFF. DNA of the CDR3: TGTGCCAGCAGGGATTTGATGACCGGGGGGGGTGAGCAGTTCTTC.

This clonotype occurred many times. The V and J genes are TRBV20-1 and TRBJ2-3; D might be TRBD2 (6 bases). The CDR3 has 15 residues. Per germline, CDR1 DFQATT and CDR2 SNEGSKA (reference sequence). V shed 6 bases and J shed 1 base, with 17 bases lying between them. In nucleotides, the CDR3 is TGCAGTGCCTCCATGGGACTTCCCGGCACAGATACGCAGTATTTT. Translation gives CSASMGLPGTDTQYF.